The next 6 T cell receptor beta chains were all read from a single sample in a study of Graves' ophthalmopathy and Graves' hyperthyroidism (dated by TCRdb to the late 2010s). TCRdb lists the instrument as Illumina HiSeq 2000. For repertoire sequencing, the TCR beta CDR3 regions were amplified from RNA transcripts. HTBI primers and the Qiagen OneStep RT-PCR kit were used in a first-round RT-PCR, which was followed by a second-round multiplex PCR, size selection and purification. TCRdb cleaned the public reads at Q25 with fastp, built clones with MiXCR and kept in-frame beta chains. Entries are consolidated by CDR3 protein sequence, retaining the most common genes and DNA. The sample table holds about 400,000 distinct CDR3 sequences, of which approximately 20% were seen once. 1.6% of the sample comes from the top ten. Sequencing input: peripheral blood. The origin of the receptors is a young woman with Graves' ophthalmopathy. Donor details come from another sample of the same person, matched by shared clones.

The table lists this clonotype with many counts. V usage is TRBV5-1 and J usage is TRBJ2-6; D remains unclear. V lost 0 bases and J 0 bases, leaving 7 bases between the germline ends. CDR1 is SGHRS, CDR2 YFSETQ, per germline. The CDR3 has 16 amino acids. The DNA of the CDR3 is TGCGCCAGCAGCTTGGGGTACAACTCTGGGGCCAACGTCCTGACTTTC. Translated, it gives CASSLGYNSGANVLTF.

This clonotype was picked up many times. V gene TRBV20-1 combines with J gene TRBJ1-5; D is ambiguous. Germline assignment: CDR1 DFQATT and CDR2 SNEGSKA (reference sequence). The CDR3 has 14 amino acids. Trimming stripped 6 bases from V and 1 base from J, with 13 bases between. As DNA, the CDR3 is TGCAGTGCCCGGAAGGCTTTGAGCAATCAGCCCCAGCATTTT. Its protein product is CSARKALSNQPQHF.

This clonotype was seen ten or more times. The chain has TRBV7-8 and TRBJ1-1; 10 bases agree with TRBD1. J was trimmed by 6 bases and V by 3 bases; bases with no gene match: 10. Germline V gene data show CDR1 as SGHVS and CDR2 as FQNEAQ. This CDR3 region has 16 residues. The CDR3 nucleotides are TGTGCCAGCAGCTTCCCGGGACAGGGGAAGGCGGCTGAAGCTTTCTTT. This sequence encodes CASSFPGQGKAAEAFF.

This clonotype occurred many times. The CDR3 sequence: CASSLTGNNSPLHF. The CDR3 DNA reads as TGTGCCAGTAGTTTAACGGGGAATAATTCACCCCTCCACTTT. The chain links TRBV19 to TRBJ1-6, with D unclear. The CDR3 runs to 14 residues. Trimming left V 5 bases short and J 5 bases short, with 10 bases between. From germline, CDR1 is LNHDA and CDR2 SQIVND (reference sequence).

This clonotype was recorded at least ten times. The V call is TRBV12-3 or TRBV12-4, the J call TRBJ2-5; D is unclear. With 8 bases removed from V and 2 bases from J, the gap between germline ends came to 18 bases. CDR3 size: 15 residues. Here the CDR3 DNA reads TGTGCCAGCGGAATCCTAGTCCCTCGGCAAGAGACCCAGTACTTC. Its translation is CASGILVPRQETQYF.

Ten or more counts support this clonotype. The rearrangement uses TRBV20-1 and TRBJ1-2; possibly TRBD1 for D (5 bases). CDR1 is DFQATT and CDR2 is SNEGSKA in the germline V gene (reference sequence). The CDR3 length is 17 residues. The V gene lost 6 bases and the J gene lost 8 bases, with 31 bases spanning the gap. The CDR3 region is CSARGSSQLPAWGGYTF. For the CDR3, the DNA is TGCAGTGCCCGTGGAAGCTCGCAGCTCCCTGCCTGGGGGGGCTACACCTTC.